Included here is one TCR beta chain sequence, with context. Only in-frame clones appear in the TCRdb table, and some are missing; sequencing was by immunoSEQ multiplex PCR. The table shows under 95,000 clones, with approximately 85% occurring only once. This CDR3 region has 15 residues. The germline V gene encodes CDR1 SGDLS and CDR2 YYNGEE. Deletions cut 3 bases from V and 0 bases from J, with 12 bases between. The sample comes from a study of OX40 agonist ivuxolimab in advanced cancers. Study information: Patients were infused with ivuxolimab every 2 weeks at 0.01 to 10 mg/kg.

Sample: CD4+ or CD8+ T cells sorted from blood, taken in a trial of the OX40 agonist ivuxolimab. The genes are TRBV9 and TRBJ1-1; TRBD1 might be the D (6 bases). The origin of this receptor is an adult with an advanced solid tumor such as melanoma, head and neck, liver or kidney cancer. CDR3 sequence reads: CASSAETGMNTEAFF. CDR3 DNA sequence: TGTGCCAGCAGCGCGGAGACAGGTATGAACACTGAAGCTTTCTTT.